Below, 28 T cell receptor beta chains from the same sample are listed, as sequenced in a study of blood T cell repertoires in COVID-19. Libraries were prepared by immunoSEQ multiplex PCR; TCRdb keeps only in-frame clonotypes and omits some of them. The sample has 150,000 to 200,000 clones; 84% are singletons. Sequenced: PBMCs or T cells enriched from blood (not recorded which). The source of these receptors is a woman between 50 and 59 years old who had recovered from COVID-19.

This clone was found once. The chain joins TRBV7-2 to TRBJ1-3; a weak D match, TRBD1 (6 bases). Germline loops: CDR1 SGHTA, CDR2 FQGNSA. This CDR3 spans 14 amino acids. V lost 6 bases and J lost 2, with 11 bases in between. CDR3 DNA: TGTGCCAGCAGTATCAGGGGAGCTGGAAACACCATATATTTT. This translates into CASSIRGAGNTIYF.

The rearrangement uses TRBV6-2 or TRBV6-3 and TRBJ2-3; 12 bases agree with TRBD2. CDR1 and CDR2 from the germline V gene are MNHEY and SVGEGT. The CDR3 contains 18 residues. Losses at the gene ends were 2 bases for V and 6 bases for J; bases not matched to a gene: 12. The CDR3 coding sequence is TGTGCCAGCAGTTACGCACCTCGGCGACTAGCGGGAGCGGATACGCAGTATTTT. This sequence encodes CASSYAPRRLAGADTQYF.

The chain recombines TRBV4-2 with TRBJ2-1; 11 positions match TRBD2. The CDR3 covers 17 residues. CDR1 is LGHNA, CDR2 YNFKEQ, per germline. V lost 3 bases and J lost 10; bases outside the gene matches: 14. CDR3 bases: TGTGCCAGCAGCCATGATATAGCGGGAGGGGGGTCTCAGGAGCAGTTCTTC. Amino acid sequence: CASSHDIAGGGSQEQFF.

The genes are TRBV4-3 and TRBJ1-2; 7 bases match TRBD1. Germline lookup yields CDR1 LGHNA and CDR2 YSLEER. The CDR3 contains 15 residues. V gave up 3 bases and J gave up 7 bases; unmatched junction bases: 11. The CDR3 protein is CASSHGTDLSSGYTF. The CDR3 nucleotides read TGCGCCAGCAGCCACGGGACAGACCTGTCCTCTGGCTACACCTTC.

In this sample, this clone turned up a few times. The rearrangement uses TRBV11-3 and TRBJ2-1; maybe TRBD1 (6 bases). CDR1 and CDR2 from the germline V gene are SGHNT and YENEEA. V lost 8 bases, J lost 6 bases, and 23 bases lay in between. The CDR3 loop spans 16 amino acids. CDR3: CASSLTLTGSPNEQFF. CDR3 nucleotides: TGTGCCAGCTCCCTGACGCTTACAGGGAGTCCCAATGAGCAGTTCTTC.

The J gene is TRBJ2-7, the V gene TRBV4-1; maybe TRBD1 (6 bases). This CDR3 spans 14 amino acids. Trimming left V 4 bases short and J 4 bases short, with 14 bases between. Germline CDR1 and CDR2: MGHRA and YSYEKL. The CDR3 DNA is TGCGCCAGCAGCCCCGTCCCTCAGGGGTACGAGCAGTACTTC. Protein sequence: CASSPVPQGYEQYF.

The genes are TRBV19 and TRBJ2-7, with a possible D match to TRBD2 (6 bases). Germline V gene lookup returns CDR1 LNHDA and CDR2 SQIVND (reference sequence). The CDR3 loop spans 14 amino acids. The ends were cut back, 10 bases at V and 2 bases at J, with 18 bases in the middle. CDR3 region: CATVGSGGPYEQYF. Written as DNA, the CDR3 is TGTGCCACCGTAGGGAGCGGAGGGCCCTACGAGCAGTACTTC.

The genes are TRBV28 and TRBJ2-7; 9 bases line up with TRBD2. V shed 6 bases and J 2 bases; nucleotides not matched to a gene: 8. Germline lookup yields CDR1 MDHEN and CDR2 SYDVKM. The CDR3 totals 15 residues. The CDR3 here is CASSLLLAGAYEQYF. The DNA for the CDR3 is TGTGCCAGCAGCCTCTTACTAGCGGGCGCCTACGAGCAGTACTTC.

This chain uses TRBV7-3 with TRBJ2-3; possible D gene TRBD2, 6 bases. Trimming cost V 5 bases and J 0 bases, with 12 bases left between them. CDR1 and CDR2 from the germline V gene are SGHTA and FQGTGA. The CDR3 runs to 15 residues. CDR3 DNA: TGTGCCAGCAGCCCACTCGCGGGAAGCACAGATACGCAGTATTTT. It encodes CASSPLAGSTDTQYF.

The CDR3 DNA reads TGTGCCAGCAGCTTAAATACGGGGGGGGCTTACAATGAGCAGTTCTTC. It specifies CASSLNTGGAYNEQFF. The chain is built from TRBV7-2 and TRBJ2-1; 8 positions match TRBD2. The V segment lost 2 bases and the J segment 4 bases; nucleotides outside the gene matches: 7. From germline, CDR1 is SGHTA and CDR2 FQGNSA. CDR3 length: 16 amino acids.

The chain employs TRBV5-4 and TRBJ2-6, with D possibly matching TRBD2 (5 bases). V lost 2 bases and J 0 bases, leaving 15 bases between the germline ends. The CDR3 consists of 18 residues. The germline gives CDR1 SGHNT, CDR2 YYREEE (reference sequence). The CDR3 is CASSLRESSYSGANVLTF. The CDR3 DNA follows: TGTGCCAGCAGCTTAAGGGAGTCCTCTTACTCTGGGGCCAACGTCCTGACTTTC.

This chain connects TRBV11-3 to TRBJ2-7; D possibly corresponds to TRBD1 (6 bases). Trimming removed 4 bases at V and 0 bases at J, with 16 bases between. The germline gives CDR1 SGHNT, CDR2 YENEEA. CDR3 length: 16 amino acids. The CDR3 nucleotides read TGTGCCAGCAGCTCCAGGACAGATGAATCCTCCTACGAGCAGTACTTC. Its translation is CASSSRTDESSYEQYF.

The J gene is TRBJ2-1, the V gene TRBV9; D remains unclear. The CDR3 is made up of 13 amino acids. V was pared by 0 bases and J by 2 bases, with 3 bases between. Germline assignment: CDR1 SGDLS and CDR2 YYNGEE. The CDR3, as DNA: TGTGCCAGCAGCGTAGACACCTACAATGAGCAGTTCTTC. It is translated as CASSVDTYNEQFF.

The chain combines TRBV28 with TRBJ1-2; D perhaps matches TRBD1 (6 bases). Per the germline V gene, CDR1 is MDHEN and CDR2 is SYDVKM. V lost 8 bases to trimming and J lost 0 bases, with 13 bases between them. The CDR3 is 14 amino acids. CDR3 DNA: TGTGCCAGCGGTGCAGGGGCACCTAACTATGGCTACACCTTC. Translated, it gives CASGAGAPNYGYTF.

V is TRBV6-5 and J is TRBJ1-1; possibly TRBD1 for D (6 bases). The V end lost 0 bases, the J end lost 5 bases, and 16 bases lay between the germline ends. The length of the CDR3 is 16 residues. Germline-derived CDR1 and CDR2 are MNHEY and SVGAGI. The CDR3 coding sequence is TGTGCCAGCAGTTACTCTGGTACAGGTCAGGGGACTGAAGCTTTCTTT. Translation gives CASSYSGTGQGTEAFF.

This clone was observed a single time. The chain is built from TRBV5-4 and TRBJ1-3; D is ambiguous. The V gene lost 0 bases and the J gene lost 0 bases, with 7 bases spanning the gap. CDR1 and CDR2 from the germline V gene are SGHNT and YYREEE (reference sequence). The CDR3 length is 15 residues. In nucleotides, the CDR3 is TGTGCCAGCAGCTTGGACAGCACCTCTGGAAACACCATATATTTT. This encodes CASSLDSTSGNTIYF. The full variable domain, its missing parts supplied by reference TRBV5-4 and TRBJ1-3, is ETGVTQSPTHLIKTRGQQVTLRCSSQSGHNTVSWYQQALGQGPQFIFQYYREEENGRGNFPPRFSGLQFPNYSSELNVNALELDDSALYLCASSLDSTSGNTIYFGEGSWLTVV.

The J gene is TRBJ2-7, the V gene TRBV20-1; D possibly corresponds to TRBD2 (6 bases). Trimming cost V 4 bases and J 7 bases, with 11 bases left between them. This CDR3 has 11 residues. Germline CDR1 DFQATT, CDR2 SNEGSKA (reference sequence). The DNA for the CDR3 is TGCAGTGCTATGGGGAGCGGGGAGCAGTACTTC. Amino acids: CSAMGSGEQYF.

This clone was detected only a few times. V is TRBV7-2 and J is TRBJ1-1; possibly TRBD1 for D (5 bases). There are 16 residues in the CDR3. Deletions cut 2 bases from V and 3 bases from J, with 16 bases between. CDR1 and CDR2 from the germline V gene are SGHTA and FQGNSA. CDR3 coding DNA: TGTGCCAGCAGCTTATCCCCAGGTGGAGGGGACACTGAAGCTTTCTTT. Residues: CASSLSPGGGDTEAFF. The variable domain in full, completed from reference TRBV7-2 and TRBJ1-1, reads GAGVSQSPSNKVTEKGKDVELRCDPISGHTALYWYRQSLGQGLEFLIYFQGNSAPDKSGLPSDRFSAERTGGSVSTLTIQRTQQEDSAVYLCASSLSPGGGDTEAFFGQGTRLTVV.

This clone turned up a few times. CDR3 in DNA: TGTGCCAGCAGCCAAGGGGCGAATGAGCAGTTCTTC. Its translation is CASSQGANEQFF. This chain joins TRBV11-2 and TRBJ2-1; perhaps TRBD1 as D (5 bases). Germline assignment: CDR1 SGHAT and CDR2 FQNNGV. V was trimmed by 5 bases and J by 7 bases, leaving 9 bases between them. This CDR3 contains 12 residues. The complete variable domain, with remaining parts taken from reference TRBV11-2 and TRBJ2-1, reads EAGVAQSPRYKIIEKRQSVAFWCNPISGHATLYWYQQILGQGPKLLIQFQNNGVVDDSQLPKDRFSAERLKGVDSTLKIQPAKLEDSAVYLCASSQGANEQFFGPGTRLTVL.

V is TRBV29-1 and J is TRBJ2-7; TRBD1 agrees at 10 bases. V was pared by 1 base and J by 1 base, with 4 bases of the junction left unmatched. Germline V gives CDR1 SQVTM, CDR2 ANQGSEA. CDR3 length: 15 amino acids. CDR3 in amino acids: CSVEGGQGRSYEQYF. CDR3 DNA: TGCAGCGTTGAAGGGGGACAGGGGAGATCCTACGAGCAGTACTTC.

This clone was counted once. This rearrangement joins TRBV18 to TRBJ1-2, with D unclear. The CDR3 covers 14 residues. Between the trimmed V and J ends, which lost 5 bases and 5 bases, there was a span of 15 bases. CDR1 KGHSH and CDR2 LQKENI come from the germline V gene. This CDR3 is CASSSREELYGYTF. The CDR3 coding sequence is TGTGCCAGCTCATCCCGAGAAGAGCTATATGGCTACACCTTC.

The rearrangement joins TRBV5-5 to TRBJ2-3; 11 bases align to TRBD1. The CDR3 extends over 17 amino acids. CDR1 is SGHKS and CDR2 is YYEKEE in the germline V gene (reference sequence). The ends lost 2 bases at V and 3 bases at J; junction bases unmatched: 8. The CDR3 loop reads CASSLLGGTGGTDTQYF. CDR3 DNA sequence: TGTGCCAGCAGCTTACTGGGTGGGACAGGGGGAACAGATACGCAGTATTTT.

CDR3 sequence: CATSDSDRGSTSGRGEQFF. The CDR3 DNA reads TGTGCCACCAGTGATTCGGACAGGGGTTCGACTAGCGGGAGAGGAGAGCAGTTCTTC. The V and J genes are TRBV24-1 and TRBJ2-1; 12 nucleotides agree with TRBD2. The junction had 17 bases not matched to a gene; V was cut back by 2 bases and J by 10 bases. Germline lookup yields CDR1 KGHDR and CDR2 SFDVKD. CDR3 size: 19 residues.

The J gene is TRBJ2-2, the V gene TRBV7-9; 8 nucleotides line up with TRBD1. J gave up 6 bases and V 3 bases, and 12 bases lay outside the gene matches. The CDR3 has 17 amino acids. CDR1 is SEHNR, CDR2 FQNEAQ, per germline (reference sequence). The CDR3 loop reads CASSFTQGAKRAGELFF. For the CDR3, the DNA is TGTGCCAGCAGCTTCACCCAGGGGGCAAAGAGGGCCGGGGAGCTGTTTTTT. Combining the CDR3 with reference TRBV7-9 and TRBJ2-2 gives the whole variable domain DTGVSQNPRHKITKRGQNVTFRCDPISEHNRLYWYRQTLGQGPEFLTYFQNEAQLEKSRLLSDRFSAERPKGSFSTLEIQRTEQGDSAMYLCASSFTQGAKRAGELFFGEGSRLTVL.

The chain employs TRBV28 and TRBJ1-5; D perhaps matches TRBD1 (5 bases). Trimming left V 3 bases short and J 7 bases short, with 13 bases between. The CDR3 totals 14 residues. Germline V lookup: CDR1 MDHEN, CDR2 SYDVKM. CDR3 amino acids: CASSLFGGGQPQHF. DNA for the CDR3: TGTGCCAGCAGTTTGTTCGGGGGAGGGCAGCCCCAGCATTTT.

The chain is built from TRBV5-4 and TRBJ1-6, with a tentative D call TRBD1 (6 bases). The CDR3 consists of 13 residues. CDR1 and CDR2 (germline): SGHNT, YYREEE (reference sequence). Trimming took off 4 bases at V and 9 bases at J, with 11 bases between the two ends. CDR3 bases: TGTGCCAGCAGCCCGGACAGCTCTTCACCCCTCCACTTT. It translates to CASSPDSSSPLHF. The full variable domain, in which reference TRBV5-4 and TRBJ1-6 provide the parts outside the CDR3, is ETGVTQSPTHLIKTRGQQVTLRCSSQSGHNTVSWYQQALGQGPQFIFQYYREEENGRGNFPPRFSGLQFPNYSSELNVNALELDDSALYLCASSPDSSSPLHFGNGTRLTVT.

This rearrangement joins TRBV7-3 to TRBJ2-7, with TRBD2 as a possible D gene (6 bases). The CDR3 sequence is 15 residues long. Germline V gene lookup returns CDR1 SGHTA and CDR2 FQGTGA. The V end was cut by 5 bases, the J end by 2 bases, with 16 bases between. The CDR3 nucleotides are TGTGCCAGCAGCGAGCGCGGGGACTTCGCCTACGAGCAGTACTTC. This encodes CASSERGDFAYEQYF.

This chain uses TRBV6-5 with TRBJ1-2, with D perhaps matching TRBD1 (6 bases). Germline CDR1 is MNHEY and CDR2 is SVGAGI. This CDR3 comprises 15 residues. V lost 0 bases to trimming and J lost 2 bases, with 10 bases between them. CDR3 sequence (DNA): TGTGCCAGCAGTTACTCGACCAGGGGCAACTATGGCTACACCTTC. Translated: CASSYSTRGNYGYTF.